This T cell receptor beta chain was obtained from a study of blood T cells in healthy people across ages. The CDR3 is made up of 12 amino acids. Germline loops: CDR1 SQVTM, CDR2 ANQGSEA. Sample-barcoded 5' priming and a J-beta primer mix drove a second PCR of about 6 to 12 cycles. TCRdb called the 5' RACE reads again in MiXCR, with one record for every CDR3 protein. This sample has about 760,000 distinct CDR3 sequences, with 56% found just once. As to this clonotype: Antigen specificity is unknown. Possible read error: a much larger clone is one base away.

Findings of the study overall: In the absence of known donor CMV status, changes in expanded clonotypes were possibly confounded.

This chain links TRBV29-1 with TRBJ2-5; D possibly matches TRBD1 or TRBD2 (6 bases each). What was sequenced was blood. This clonotype was sampled from a man aged 35 to 55 in good health. The CDR3 is CSVGGGSEIQYF. DNA for the CDR3: TGCAGCGTTGGAGGGGGGTCAGAGATCCAGTACTTC.